Here is one T cell receptor beta chain with its context. The repertoire was sequenced with immunoSEQ multiplex PCR; TCRdb's copy has only in-frame clones and lacks some. In the table there are roughly 86,000 clones, around 81% of which are singletons. This sample was taken from a study of blood T cell repertoires in COVID-19. Unmatched junction bases numbered 4, after V lost 1 base and J lost 7 bases. The CDR3 length is 15 residues. Germline lookup yields CDR1 LGHDT and CDR2 YNNKEL (reference sequence). This receptor was obtained from a man over 45 who had recovered from COVID-19. Input material: peripheral blood. The chain employs TRBV3-1 (or the pseudogene TRBV3-2) and TRBJ1-2; 12 positions match TRBD1. The CDR3 region has the DNA TGTGCCAGCAGCCAAGTGGGACAGGGGGCGAGTGGCTACACCTTC. This encodes CASSQVGQGASGYTF.